This section outlines one T cell receptor (beta chain) sequence together with its context. The antigen remains unidentified. Trimming took off 1 base at V and 5 bases at J, with 12 bases between the two ends. There are 13 residues in the CDR3. Germline V lookup: CDR1 GTSNPN, CDR2 SVGIG (reference sequence). The data stem from a study of cytotoxic CD8 clonotypes in ibrutinib-treated CLL. Study-level results: Against age-matched healthy donors, baseline clonality ran higher and tracked circulating CD8+ T-cell counts.

Profiled with immunoSEQ multiplex PCR; TCRdb holds only in-frame clones, not every one. The sample includes around 310,000 clones, around four fifths of them seen just once. This sample comprised PBMCs, obtained before ibrutinib treatment. The clonotype comes from a human donor with chronic lymphocytic leukemia. The rearrangement links TRBV30 to TRBJ2-7, with a weak D call TRBD2 (6 bases). The chain's CDR3 is CAWSGGLSHEQYF. The CDR3, as DNA: TGTGCCTGGAGTGGGGGACTTAGCCACGAGCAGTACTTC. Based on the CDR3 plus reference TRBV30 and TRBJ2-7, the full variable domain is SQTIHQWPATLVQPVGSPLSLECTVEGTSNPNLYWYRQAAGRGLQLLFYSVGIGQISSEVPQNLSASRPQDRQFILSSKKLLLSDSGFYLCAWSGGLSHEQYFGPGTRLTVT.